This T cell receptor beta chain derives from a study of low-dose radiotherapy and immunotherapy resistance in tumors. Study in general: Patients took 300 mg oral aspirin daily for four cycles from cycle 1 day 1.

Trimming removed 9 bases from V and 1 base from J, with 13 bases in between. The CDR3 totals 14 residues. Germline values: CDR1 MNHNS, CDR2 SASEGT. The study gave donors nivolumab, ipilimumab, aspirin, low-dose cyclophosphamide and low-dose radiotherapy. First-strand cDNA relied on TRAV- and TRBV-specific primers spanning alpha and beta chains. The TCRs were subjected to amplification over about 20 PCR cycles employing a constant-region primer in conjunction with a V-primer adapter. MiXCR was run by TCRdb on the reads, yielding one entry per CDR3 protein. This table holds about 7,300 distinct CDR3 sequences, around 84% found once.

The chain combines TRBV6-1 with TRBJ1-5; D may be TRBD1 (5 bases). This clonotype was obtained from a human donor with advanced metastatic prostate, ovarian, gallbladder or colorectal cancer (not recorded which). This table probably holds off-target reads from a library built for another chain. Here the CDR3 reads CASRTPGSNQPQHF. The CDR3 nucleotides read TGTGCCAGTCGGACCCCAGGGAGCAATCAGCCCCAGCATTTT.